The rows below give T cell receptor beta chains drawn from one sample of a study of T cell changes during pregnancy in multiple sclerosis. Sequencing used immunoSEQ multiplex PCR; TCRdb keeps in-frame clones, though not all of them. The table lists 40,000 to 45,000 clones, 87% of them singletons. The sequencing here drew on CD4+ T cells from peripheral blood mononuclear cells, taken after pregnancy. The receptors here all came from a female donor with multiple sclerosis, enrolled in a pregnancy study. Both conserved end residues are part of each CDR3. A D gene is named only where the DNA matches it firmly. Only some rows state a clone size, as once, few, many or a class for expanded clones.

abundance,d_gene,v_gene,j_gene,CDR3nt,CDR3aa
.,TRBD1,TRBV5-4,TRBJ2-7,TGTGCCAGCAGCCGACCGGGACAGGGGTACGAGCAGTACTTC,CASSRPGQGYEQYF
.,.,TRBV19,TRBJ1-6,TGTGCCAGTAGAGGGGCGGCCATGGGGAATTCACCCCTCCACTTT,CASRGAAMGNSPLHF
.,TRBD1,TRBV7-8,TRBJ2-5,TGTGCCAGCAGCTCCCGGACAGGGTGGGCCCAAGAGACCCAGTACTTC,CASSSRTGWAQETQYF
.,TRBD2,TRBV11-2,TRBJ2-2,TGTGCCAGCAGCTTACCGGGACTAGCAACCGGGGAGCTGTTTTTT,CASSLPGLATGELFF
.,TRBD1,TRBV12-5,TRBJ1-4,TGTGCTAGTGGGGGGACAGGGGCGGACGAAAAACTGTTTTTT,CASGGTGADEKLFF
few,.,TRBV5-1,TRBJ2-3,TGCGCCAGCAGCGTATGGGGCCGAGATACGCAGTATTTT,CASSVWGRDTQYF
.,.,TRBV9,TRBJ1-2,TGTGCCAGCAGCGTCGGCCGCGGCTATGGCTACACCTTC,CASSVGRGYGYTF
.,TRBD1,TRBV2,TRBJ1-2,TGTGCCAGCAGTGCCGGGACAGCCGTCTATGGCTACACCTTC,CASSAGTAVYGYTF
.,TRBD2,TRBV5-4,TRBJ2-3,TGTGCCAGCAGCTTGGGGATACTAGCGGGGGGTTCAGATACGCAGTATTTT,CASSLGILAGGSDTQYF
.,.,TRBV5-1,TRBJ1-1,TGCGCCAGCTCACAGGGTGCCATGAACACTGAAGCTTTCTTT,CASSQGAMNTEAFF
medium-sized,.,TRBV25-1,TRBJ1-6,TGTGCCAGCAGTGAATATCAGGAGGGGACACCCCTCCACTTT,CASSEYQEGTPLHF
.,.,TRBV19,TRBJ1-6,TGTGCCAGTAGTTCCTATCAGGGTGGCGGATCACCCCTCCACTTT,CASSSYQGGGSPLHF
.,TRBD2,TRBV7-2,TRBJ2-7,TGTGCCAGCAGCCGGACTAGCGGGTGGGGCTACGAGCAGTACTTC,CASSRTSGWGYEQYF
.,.,TRBV23-1,TRBJ1-5,TGCGCCAGCAGCCCTTTAAGGGAGAGCAATCAGCCCCAGCATTTT,CASSPLRESNQPQHF
.,TRBD2,TRBV5-1,TRBJ2-1,TGCGCCAGCAGCCTAGGGACTAGCGGGGGGGGTATCAATGAGCAGTTCTTC,CASSLGTSGGGINEQFF
.,.,TRBV5-1,TRBJ1-1,TGCGCCAGCAGCCCAGGGAGGGGAGGGGGGAGCACTGAAGCTTTCTTT,CASSPGRGGGSTEAFF
.,.,TRBV6-1,TRBJ1-5,TGTGCCAGCAGTGAACTAAAAGGCAATCAGCCCCAGCATTTT,CASSELKGNQPQHF
.,.,TRBV7-9,TRBJ1-6,TGTGCCAGCAGCTTAGGCCACGGGTCTTTCGGTAATTCACCCCTCCACTTT,CASSLGHGSFGNSPLHF
few,.,TRBV7-9,TRBJ1-3,TGTGCCAGCAGCCCCGTCGGGGGACCTGTCTCTGGAAACACCATATATTTT,CASSPVGGPVSGNTIYF
.,.,TRBV19,TRBJ2-1,TGTGCCAGTAGTACGCGACAGAGCTACAATGAGCAGTTCTTC,CASSTRQSYNEQFF
.,TRBD1,TRBV6-5,TRBJ2-1,TGTGCCAGCAGTTACACGCAGGGGGCCGGTTCTGAGCAGTTCTTC,CASSYTQGAGSEQFF